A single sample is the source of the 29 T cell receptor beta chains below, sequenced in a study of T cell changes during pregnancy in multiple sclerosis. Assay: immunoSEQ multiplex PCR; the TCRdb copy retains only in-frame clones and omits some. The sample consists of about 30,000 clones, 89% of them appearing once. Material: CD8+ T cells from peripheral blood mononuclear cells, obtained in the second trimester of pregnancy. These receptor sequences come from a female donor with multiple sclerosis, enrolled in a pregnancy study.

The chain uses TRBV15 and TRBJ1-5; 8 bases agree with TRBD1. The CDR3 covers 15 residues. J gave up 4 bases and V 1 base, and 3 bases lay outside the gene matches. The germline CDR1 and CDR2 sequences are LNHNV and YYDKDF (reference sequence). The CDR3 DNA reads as TGTGCCACCAGCAGAGGGACAGGGTGGAATCAGCCCCAGCATTTT. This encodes CATSRGTGWNQPQHF.

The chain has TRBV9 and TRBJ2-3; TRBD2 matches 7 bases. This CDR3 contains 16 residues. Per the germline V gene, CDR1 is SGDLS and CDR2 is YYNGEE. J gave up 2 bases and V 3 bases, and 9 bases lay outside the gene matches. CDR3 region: CASSDQPGLYTDTQYF. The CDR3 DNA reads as TGTGCCAGCAGCGACCAACCGGGACTATACACAGATACGCAGTATTTT.

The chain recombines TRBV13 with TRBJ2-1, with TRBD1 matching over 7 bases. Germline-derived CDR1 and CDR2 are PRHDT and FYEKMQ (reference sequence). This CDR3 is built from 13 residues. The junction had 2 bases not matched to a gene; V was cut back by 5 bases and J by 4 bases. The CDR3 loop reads CASSVDRYNEQFF. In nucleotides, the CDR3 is TGTGCCAGCAGCGTGGACAGGTACAATGAGCAGTTCTTC.

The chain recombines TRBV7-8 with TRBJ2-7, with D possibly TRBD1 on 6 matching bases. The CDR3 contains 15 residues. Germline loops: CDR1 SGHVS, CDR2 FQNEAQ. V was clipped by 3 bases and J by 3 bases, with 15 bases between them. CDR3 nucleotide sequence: TGTGCCAGCAGCTTTCCCCCAGGGGATGACTACGAGCAGTACTTC. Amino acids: CASSFPPGDDYEQYF.

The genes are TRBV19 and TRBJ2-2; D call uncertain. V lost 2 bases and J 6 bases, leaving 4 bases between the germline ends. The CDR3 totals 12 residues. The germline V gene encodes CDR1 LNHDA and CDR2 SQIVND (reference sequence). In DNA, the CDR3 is TGTGCCAGTAGTATACTAGCCGGGGAGCTGTTTTTT. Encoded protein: CASSILAGELFF.

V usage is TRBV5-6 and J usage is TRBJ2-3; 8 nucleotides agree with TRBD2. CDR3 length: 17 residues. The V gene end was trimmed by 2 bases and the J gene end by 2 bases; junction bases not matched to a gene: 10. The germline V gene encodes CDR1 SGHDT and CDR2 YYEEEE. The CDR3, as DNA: TGTGCCAGCAGCTTTATAACTAGCGGAATCCACACAGATACGCAGTATTTT. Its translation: CASSFITSGIHTDTQYF.

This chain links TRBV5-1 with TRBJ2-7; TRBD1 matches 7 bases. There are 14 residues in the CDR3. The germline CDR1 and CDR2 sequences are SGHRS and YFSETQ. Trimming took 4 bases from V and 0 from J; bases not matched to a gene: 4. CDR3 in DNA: TGCGCCAGCAGCCTGACAGGGCCCTCCTACGAGCAGTACTTC. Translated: CASSLTGPSYEQYF.

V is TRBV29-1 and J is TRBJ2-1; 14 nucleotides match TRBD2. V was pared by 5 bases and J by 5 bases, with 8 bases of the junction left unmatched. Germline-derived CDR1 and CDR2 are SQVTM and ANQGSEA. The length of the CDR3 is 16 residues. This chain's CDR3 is CSVMGLAGEADNEQFF. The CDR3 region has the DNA TGCAGCGTTATGGGACTAGCGGGAGAAGCGGACAATGAGCAGTTCTTC.

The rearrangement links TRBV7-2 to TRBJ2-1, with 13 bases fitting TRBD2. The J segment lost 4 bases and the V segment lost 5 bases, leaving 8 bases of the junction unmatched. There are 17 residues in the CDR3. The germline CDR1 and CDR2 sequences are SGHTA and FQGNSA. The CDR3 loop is CASSPRLAGGPYNEQFF. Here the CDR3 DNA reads TGTGCCAGCAGCCCTCGACTAGCGGGGGGCCCTTACAATGAGCAGTTCTTC. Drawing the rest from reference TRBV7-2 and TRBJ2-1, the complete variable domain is GAGVSQSPSNKVTEKGKDVELRCDPISGHTALYWYRQSLGQGLEFLIYFQGNSAPDKSGLPSDRFSAERTGGSVSTLTIQRTQQEDSAVYLCASSPRLAGGPYNEQFFGPGTRLTVL.

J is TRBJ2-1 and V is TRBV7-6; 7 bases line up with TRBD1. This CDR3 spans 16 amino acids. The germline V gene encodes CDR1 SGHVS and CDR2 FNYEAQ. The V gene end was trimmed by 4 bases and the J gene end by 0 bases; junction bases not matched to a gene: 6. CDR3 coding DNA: TGTGCCAGCAGCTCCTCAGGGGGTAGCTCCTACAATGAGCAGTTCTTC. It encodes CASSSSGGSSYNEQFF.

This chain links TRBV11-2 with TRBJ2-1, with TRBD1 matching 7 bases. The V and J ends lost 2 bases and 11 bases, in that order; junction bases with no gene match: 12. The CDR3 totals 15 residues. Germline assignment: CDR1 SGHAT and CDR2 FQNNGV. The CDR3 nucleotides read TGTGCCAGCAGCTTAAATGGGAAGACAGGGACGAAGCAGTTCTTC. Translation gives CASSLNGKTGTKQFF.

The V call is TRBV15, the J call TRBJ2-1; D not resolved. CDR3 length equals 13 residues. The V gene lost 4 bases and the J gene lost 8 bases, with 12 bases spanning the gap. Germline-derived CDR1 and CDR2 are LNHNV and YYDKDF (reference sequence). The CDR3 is CATSTKRSDEQFF. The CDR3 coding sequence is TGTGCCACCAGCACAAAACGCAGCGATGAGCAGTTCTTC.

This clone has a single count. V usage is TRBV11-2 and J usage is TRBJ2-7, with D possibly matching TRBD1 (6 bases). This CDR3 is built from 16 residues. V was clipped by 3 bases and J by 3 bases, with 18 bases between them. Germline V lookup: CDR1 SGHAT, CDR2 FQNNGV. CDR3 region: CASSFMDSPLYYEQYF. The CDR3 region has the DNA TGTGCCAGCAGCTTCATGGACAGTCCCTTATACTACGAGCAGTACTTC.

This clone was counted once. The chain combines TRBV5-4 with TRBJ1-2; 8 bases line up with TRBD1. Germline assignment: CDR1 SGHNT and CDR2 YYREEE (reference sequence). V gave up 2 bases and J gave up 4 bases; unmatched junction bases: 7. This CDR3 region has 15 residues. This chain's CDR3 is CASSFWQGAIYGYTF. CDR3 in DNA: TGTGCCAGCAGCTTCTGGCAGGGGGCTATCTATGGCTACACCTTC.

As DNA, the CDR3 is TGTGCCAGCAGCTTGGGACTAGCGGGAGGCTTTGGCTCCTACAATGAGCAGTTCTTC. This translates into CASSLGLAGGFGSYNEQFF. V is TRBV7-3 and J is TRBJ2-1, with TRBD2 matching 15 bases. This CDR3 region has 19 residues. CDR1 and CDR2 from the germline V gene are SGHTA and FQGTGA. V dropped 3 bases and J dropped 0; count of bases not matched to a gene: 6.

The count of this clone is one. The CDR3 sequence: CASSSSWGGGAYEQYF. The CDR3 coding sequence is TGTGCCAGCAGCTCTTCATGGGGCGGGGGGGCCTACGAGCAGTACTTC. The chain is built from TRBV7-9 and TRBJ2-7; 9 nucleotides line up with TRBD2. Germline loops: CDR1 SEHNR, CDR2 FQNEAQ (reference sequence). The J segment lost 2 bases and the V segment lost 4 bases, leaving 9 bases of the junction unmatched. There are 16 residues in the CDR3.

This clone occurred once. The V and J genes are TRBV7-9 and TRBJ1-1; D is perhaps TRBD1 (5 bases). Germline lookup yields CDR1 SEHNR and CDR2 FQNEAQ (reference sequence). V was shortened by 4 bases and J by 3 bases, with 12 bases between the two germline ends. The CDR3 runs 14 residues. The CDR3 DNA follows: TGTGCCAGCAGCTCTTGGGGGGGGGACACTGAAGCTTTCTTT. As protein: CASSSWGGDTEAFF.

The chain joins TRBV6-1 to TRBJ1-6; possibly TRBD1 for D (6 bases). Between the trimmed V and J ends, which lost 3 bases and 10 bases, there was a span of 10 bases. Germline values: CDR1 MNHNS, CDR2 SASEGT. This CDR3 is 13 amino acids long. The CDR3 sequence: CASSDTGISPLHF. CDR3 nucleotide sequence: TGTGCCAGCAGTGATACAGGGATCTCACCCCTCCACTTT.

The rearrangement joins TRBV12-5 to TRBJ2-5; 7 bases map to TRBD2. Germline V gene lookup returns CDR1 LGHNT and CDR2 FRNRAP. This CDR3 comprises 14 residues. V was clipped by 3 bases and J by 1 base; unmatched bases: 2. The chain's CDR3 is CASGFSGGQETQYF. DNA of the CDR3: TGTGCTAGTGGTTTCTCGGGGGGCCAAGAGACCCAGTACTTC. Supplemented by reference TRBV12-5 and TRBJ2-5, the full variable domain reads DARVTQTPRHKVTEMGQEVTMRCQPILGHNTVFWYRQTMMQGLELLAYFRNRAPLDDSGMPKDRFSAEMPDATLATLKIQPSEPRDSAVYFCASGFSGGQETQYFGPGTRLLVL.

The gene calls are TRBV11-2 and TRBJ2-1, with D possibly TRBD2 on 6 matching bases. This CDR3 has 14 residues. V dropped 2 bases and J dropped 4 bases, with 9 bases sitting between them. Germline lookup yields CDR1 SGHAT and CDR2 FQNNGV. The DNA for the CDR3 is TGTGCCAGCAGCTTAATCGCGGGATACAATGAGCAGTTCTTC. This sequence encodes CASSLIAGYNEQFF.

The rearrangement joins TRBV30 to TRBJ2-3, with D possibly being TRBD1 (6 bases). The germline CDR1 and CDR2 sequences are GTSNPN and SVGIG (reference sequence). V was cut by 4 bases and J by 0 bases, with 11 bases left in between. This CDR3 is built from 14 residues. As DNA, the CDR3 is TGTGCCTGGACGACAGGAATTAGCACAGATACGCAGTATTTT. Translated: CAWTTGISTDTQYF. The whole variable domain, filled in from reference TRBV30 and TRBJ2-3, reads SQTIHQWPATLVQPVGSPLSLECTVEGTSNPNLYWYRQAAGRGLQLLFYSVGIGQISSEVPQNLSASRPQDRQFILSSKKLLLSDSGFYLCAWTTGISTDTQYFGPGTRLTVL.

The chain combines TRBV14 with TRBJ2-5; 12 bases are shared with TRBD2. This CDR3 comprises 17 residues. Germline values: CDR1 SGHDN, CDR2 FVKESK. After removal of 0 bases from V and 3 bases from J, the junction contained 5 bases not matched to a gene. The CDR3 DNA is TGTGCCAGCAGCCAAGAGCATCGACTAGCGGGAGAAGAGACCCAGTACTTC. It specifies CASSQEHRLAGEETQYF.

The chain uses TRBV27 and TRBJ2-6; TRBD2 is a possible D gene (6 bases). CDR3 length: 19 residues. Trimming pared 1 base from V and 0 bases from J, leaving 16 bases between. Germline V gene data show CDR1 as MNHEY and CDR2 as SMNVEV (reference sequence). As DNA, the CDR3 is TGTGCCAGCAGTTTATTCGGGACTTATGAACACTCTGGGGCCAACGTCCTGACTTTC. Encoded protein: CASSLFGTYEHSGANVLTF.

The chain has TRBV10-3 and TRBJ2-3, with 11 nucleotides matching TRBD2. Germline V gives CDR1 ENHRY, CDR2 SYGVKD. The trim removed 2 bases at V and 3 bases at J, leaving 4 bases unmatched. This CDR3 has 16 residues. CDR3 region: CAISETSGGLTDTQYF. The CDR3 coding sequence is TGTGCCATCAGTGAGACTAGCGGGGGCTTGACAGATACGCAGTATTTT.

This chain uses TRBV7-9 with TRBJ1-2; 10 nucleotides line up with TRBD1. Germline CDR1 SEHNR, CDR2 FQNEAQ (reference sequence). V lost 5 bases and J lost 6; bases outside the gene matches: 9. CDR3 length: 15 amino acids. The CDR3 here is CASSPRTGGWNGYTF. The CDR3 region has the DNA TGTGCCAGCAGCCCCCGGACAGGGGGGTGGAATGGCTACACCTTC.

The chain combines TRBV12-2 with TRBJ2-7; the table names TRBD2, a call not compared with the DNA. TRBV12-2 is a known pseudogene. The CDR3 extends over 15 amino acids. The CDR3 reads CASRFPGLGSCEQYF. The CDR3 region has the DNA TGTGCAAGTCGCTTTCCGGGACTAGGGTCATGCGAGCAGTACTTC.

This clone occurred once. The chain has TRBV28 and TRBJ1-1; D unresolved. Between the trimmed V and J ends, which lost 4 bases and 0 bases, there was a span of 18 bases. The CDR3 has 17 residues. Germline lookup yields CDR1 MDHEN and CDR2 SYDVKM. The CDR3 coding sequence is TGTGCCAGCAGTTCCGTCCGGGGAGGGTACTTGAACACTGAAGCTTTCTTT. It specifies CASSSVRGGYLNTEAFF.

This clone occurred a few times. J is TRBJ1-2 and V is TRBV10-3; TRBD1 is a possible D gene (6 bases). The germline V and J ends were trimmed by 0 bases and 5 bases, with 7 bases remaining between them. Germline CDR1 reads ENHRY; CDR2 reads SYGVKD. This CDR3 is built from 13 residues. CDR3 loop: CAISESTGYGYTF. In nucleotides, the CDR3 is TGTGCCATCAGTGAGTCAACAGGGTATGGCTACACCTTC.

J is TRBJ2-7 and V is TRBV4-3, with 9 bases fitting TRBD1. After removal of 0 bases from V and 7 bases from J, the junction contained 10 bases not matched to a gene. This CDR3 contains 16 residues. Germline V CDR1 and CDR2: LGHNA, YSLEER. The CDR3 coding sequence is TGCGCCAGCAGCCAAGATATAGGGACAGGGTCCTCGGAGCAGTACTTC. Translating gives CASSQDIGTGSSEQYF.